The 31 T cell receptor beta chains presented below share a single source sample, sequenced in a study of T cell responses to AZD1222 COVID-19 vaccine. The assay was immunoSEQ multiplex PCR, and TCRdb's table has in-frame clones only and misses some. The top ten clones hold about 3% of a sample with tens of thousands of clones, roughly 86% of them seen once. Material: peripheral blood, obtained on day 0 of MenACWY control vaccination. The source of these receptors is an adult in good health.

As to this clone: In the same sample, other DNA sequences code for this CDR3. The chain is built from TRBV30 and TRBJ1-2, with D possibly matching TRBD1 (6 bases). This CDR3 spans 13 amino acids. V was trimmed by 2 bases and J by 5 bases, leaving 12 bases between them. Germline V lookup: CDR1 GTSNPN, CDR2 SVGIG (reference sequence). The CDR3, as DNA: TGTGCCTGGAGTTCGGGGGGCGCATATGGCTACACCTTC. Translated, it gives CAWSSGGAYGYTF.

The V call is TRBV28, the J call TRBJ1-2, with D unclear. CDR3 length: 12 residues. Trimming stripped 2 bases from V and 4 bases from J, with 5 bases between. The germline gives CDR1 MDHEN, CDR2 SYDVKM. The CDR3 loop is CASSLNVYGYTF. Here the CDR3 DNA reads TGTGCCAGCAGTTTAAATGTCTATGGCTACACCTTC.

The rearrangement links TRBV2 to TRBJ2-4; D possibly corresponds to TRBD1 (5 bases). Trimming shortened V by 5 bases and J by 0 bases, and 17 bases separated the two germline ends. This CDR3 has 17 amino acids. CDR1 and CDR2 (germline): SNHLY, FYNNEI. DNA for the CDR3: TGTGCCAGCAGTCCGTTTGACAGCTTAATAGCCAAAAACATTCAGTACTTC. Residues: CASSPFDSLIAKNIQYF.

V usage is TRBV5-4 and J usage is TRBJ1-2; no clear D. CDR1 is SGHNT, CDR2 YYREEE, per germline (reference sequence). With 0 bases removed from V and 8 bases from J, the gap between germline ends came to 14 bases. The CDR3 totals 14 residues. CDR3 sequence reads: CASSLDQVLGGYTF. CDR3 in DNA: TGTGCCAGCAGCTTGGATCAGGTATTGGGAGGCTACACCTTC.

The CDR3 DNA sequence: TGTGCCTGGGTCCGGGGCTATGGCTACACCTTC. This sequence encodes CAWVRGYGYTF. The rearrangement joins TRBV30 to TRBJ1-2; no definite D call. Germline CDR1 GTSNPN, CDR2 SVGIG (reference sequence). The V end lost 5 bases, the J end lost 4 bases, and 8 bases lay between the germline ends. The CDR3 loop spans 11 amino acids.

Only one count was recorded for this clone. The V gene is TRBV5-4, the J gene TRBJ1-3; no firm D call. This CDR3 region has 15 residues. Trimming took off 0 bases at V and 1 base at J, with 8 bases between the two ends. Germline loops: CDR1 SGHNT, CDR2 YYREEE (reference sequence). CDR3 bases: TGTGCCAGCAGCTTGGATCCCGGGTCTGGAAACACCATATATTTT. It codes for CASSLDPGSGNTIYF.

CDR3 region: CASTRWNEAFF. The CDR3 region has the DNA TGTGCCAGCACCCGATGGAATGAAGCTTTCTTT. The chain employs TRBV6-5 and TRBJ1-1; D not resolved. The V gene lost 7 bases and the J gene lost 7 bases, with 10 bases spanning the gap. The CDR3 runs to 11 residues. The germline gives CDR1 MNHEY, CDR2 SVGAGI.

This chain joins TRBV7-9 and TRBJ1-6; the match to TRBD1 covers 7 bases. CDR1 and CDR2 from the germline V gene are SEHNR and FQNEAQ (reference sequence). The CDR3 spans 14 residues. V shed 3 bases, J shed 10 bases, and the junction held 6 bases outside the gene matches. CDR3 region: CASSLSRGGSPLHF. CDR3 bases: TGTGCCAGCAGCTTGAGCAGGGGGGGGTCACCCCTCCACTTT. Variable domain in full (rest from reference TRBV7-9 and TRBJ1-6): DTGVSQNPRHKITKRGQNVTFRCDPISEHNRLYWYRQTLGQGPEFLTYFQNEAQLEKSRLLSDRFSAERPKGSFSTLEIQRTEQGDSAMYLCASSLSRGGSPLHFGNGTRLTVT.

J is TRBJ2-4 and V is TRBV29-1; D is perhaps TRBD1 or TRBD2 (6 bases each). Germline lookup yields CDR1 SQVTM and CDR2 ANQGSEA. There are 13 residues in the CDR3. Trimming removed 6 bases from V and 2 bases from J, with 11 bases in between. The DNA of the CDR3 is TGCAGCGTCTCCGGGGGCCCCAAAAACATTCAGTACTTC. It codes for CSVSGGPKNIQYF.

This clone has only a few counts. V and J are TRBV2 and TRBJ1-1; D gene unclear. This CDR3 contains 14 residues. V was trimmed by 6 bases and J by 1 base, leaving 12 bases between them. CDR1 and CDR2 (germline): SNHLY, FYNNEI. The CDR3 sequence: CASREGYPNTEAFF. As DNA, the CDR3 is TGTGCCAGCAGGGAGGGATACCCGAACACTGAAGCTTTCTTT. The entire variable domain, with the rest obtained from reference TRBV2 and TRBJ1-1, is as follows: EPEVTQTPSHQVTQMGQEVILRCVPISNHLYFYWYRQILGQKVEFLVSFYNNEISEKSEIFDDQFSVERPDGSNFTLKIRSTKLEDSAMYFCASREGYPNTEAFFGQGTRLTVV.

The chain couples TRBV28 to TRBJ2-1; possibly TRBD2 for D (7 bases). Germline V gene data show CDR1 as MDHEN and CDR2 as SYDVKM. The length of the CDR3 is 18 residues. The V gene lost 5 bases and the J gene lost 1 base, with 21 bases spanning the gap. The CDR3 nucleotides are TGTGCCAGCAGTCCCTTTCAGGGGAGGACTAGGTCCTACAATGAGCAGTTCTTC. This sequence encodes CASSPFQGRTRSYNEQFF.

The chain joins TRBV9 to TRBJ1-2; no clear D. V lost 4 bases, J lost 5 bases, and 9 bases lay in between. Germline CDR1 reads SGDLS; CDR2 reads YYNGEE. CDR3 length: 12 amino acids. This CDR3 reads CASSRVPYGYTF. The CDR3 nucleotides read TGTGCCAGCAGCCGTGTACCGTATGGCTACACCTTC.

The chain has TRBV6-2 or TRBV6-3 and TRBJ1-6; the match to TRBD1 covers 7 bases. Germline values: CDR1 MNHEY, CDR2 SVGEGT. The V segment lost 4 bases and the J segment 5 bases; nucleotides outside the gene matches: 5. The CDR3 runs 15 residues. Here the CDR3 DNA reads TGTGCCAGCAGTTCCGGGGACAGAAATAATTCACCCCTCCACTTT. Translating gives CASSSGDRNNSPLHF.

The chain has TRBV2 and TRBJ2-1; TRBD2 agrees at 16 bases. Germline CDR1 reads SNHLY; CDR2 reads FYNNEI. V lost 9 bases, J lost 3 bases, and 8 bases stayed unmatched. The CDR3 has 17 residues. The CDR3 bases are TGTGCCAGGGGACTAGCGGGGGGGAACCCAGGCTACAATGAGCAGTTCTTC. Translated: CARGLAGGNPGYNEQFF.

V is TRBV30 and J is TRBJ2-7; D unclear. With 3 bases removed from V and 2 bases from J, the gap between germline ends came to 11 bases. Germline lookup yields CDR1 GTSNPN and CDR2 SVGIG (reference sequence). The length of the CDR3 is 13 residues. The CDR3 sequence: CAWREYTTYEQYF. CDR3 coding DNA: TGTGCCTGGAGAGAGTACACAACCTACGAGCAGTACTTC.

The rearrangement links TRBV7-2 to TRBJ2-5; 7 nucleotides match TRBD1. Germline CDR1 and CDR2: SGHTA and FQGNSA. With V trimmed by 3 bases and J by 4 bases, 2 bases remained unmatched. The length of the CDR3 is 13 residues. In nucleotides, the CDR3 is TGTGCCAGCAGCTTTAACAGGGGAGAGACCCAGTACTTC. This gives the protein CASSFNRGETQYF.

This chain links TRBV4-3 with TRBJ2-3, with 9 nucleotides matching TRBD1. V shed 0 bases and J 9 bases; nucleotides not matched to a gene: 1. The CDR3 runs 13 residues. The germline V gene encodes CDR1 LGHNA and CDR2 YSLEER. The CDR3 is CASSQDTGGTQYF. The CDR3 nucleotides read TGCGCCAGCAGCCAAGATACAGGGGGCACGCAGTATTTT.

The rearrangement links TRBV29-1 to TRBJ1-1, with no clear D. This CDR3 is 13 amino acids long. Germline CDR1 is SQVTM and CDR2 is ANQGSEA. V dropped 5 bases and J dropped 1 base, with 11 bases sitting between them. The CDR3 loop reads CSVNLGKNTEAFF. The CDR3 DNA sequence: TGCAGCGTTAACTTAGGAAAGAACACTGAAGCTTTCTTT.

This rearrangement joins TRBV6-4 to TRBJ2-1, with 7 positions matching TRBD2. The CDR3 has 16 amino acids. The germline gives CDR1 MRHNA, CDR2 SNTAGT. The trim removed 3 bases at V and 7 bases at J, leaving 12 bases unmatched. The CDR3 sequence: CASSEQAGRSANEQFF. The CDR3 DNA sequence: TGTGCCAGCAGTGAACAAGCGGGGAGGTCTGCGAATGAGCAGTTCTTC.

This clone was seen only a few times. CDR3 sequence: CASSEWGPLRGYTF. DNA of the CDR3: TGTGCCAGCAGCGAATGGGGGCCGCTTAGGGGCTACACCTTC. This chain links TRBV5-6 with TRBJ1-2, with D perhaps matching TRBD1 (6 bases). Germline V lookup: CDR1 SGHDT, CDR2 YYEEEE. The V end was cut by 4 bases, the J end by 8 bases, with 18 bases between. The CDR3 totals 14 residues.

The gene calls are TRBV6-6 and TRBJ1-5, with D tentatively TRBD1 (5 bases). V was cut by 6 bases and J by 5 bases, with 17 bases left in between. Looked up from germline, CDR1 is MNHNY and CDR2 is SVGAGI (reference sequence). The CDR3 loop spans 15 amino acids. The CDR3 coding sequence is TGTGCCAGCAGCAACTCCCGGGGCCCCCATCAGCCCCAGCATTTT. Protein product: CASSNSRGPHQPQHF.

The rearrangement uses TRBV30 and TRBJ1-2, with unresolved D. Germline values: CDR1 GTSNPN, CDR2 SVGIG (reference sequence). V was pared by 0 bases and J by 8 bases, with 7 bases between. The CDR3 totals 11 residues. CDR3 residues: CAWSVLSGYTF. The DNA of the CDR3 is TGTGCCTGGAGTGTGTTGAGCGGCTACACCTTC.

With respect to this clone: The junction differs from germline at one of its ends, possibly a read error. This chain uses TRBV10-3 with TRBJ2-7; TRBD1 aligns across 10 bases. The CDR3 covers 12 residues. Germline CDR1 reads ENHRY; CDR2 reads SYGVKD. CDR3 bases: TGTGCCATCGGTAACCGGGACAGGGGATACAACTTC. Translation: CAIGNRDRGYNF.

The rearrangement joins TRBV9 to TRBJ1-4; 12 bases are shared with TRBD1. The CDR3 is 16 amino acids. CDR1 is SGDLS and CDR2 is YYNGEE in the germline V gene. Germline trimming cut 0 bases from V and 8 bases from J; bases unmatched to any gene: 5. The CDR3 DNA follows: TGTGCCAGCAGCGTAGCGGGACAGGGGGCCGAGGAAAAACTGTTTTTT. Residues: CASSVAGQGAEEKLFF.

V usage is TRBV5-6 and J usage is TRBJ1-1; D is ambiguous. V was cut by 0 bases and J by 0 bases, with 3 bases left in between. In germline, CDR1 is SGHDT, CDR2 YYEEEE. The CDR3 spans 13 residues. The chain's CDR3 is CASSLVVNTEAFF. The CDR3 DNA is TGTGCCAGCAGCTTGGTGGTGAACACTGAAGCTTTCTTT. Full variable domain (rest looked up from reference TRBV5-6 and TRBJ1-1): DAGVTQSPTHLIKTRGQQVTLRCSPKSGHDTVSWYQQALGQGPQFIFQYYEEEERQRGNFPDRFSGHQFPNYSSELNVNALLLGDSALYLCASSLVVNTEAFFGQGTRLTVV.

This clone has a single count. The chain combines TRBV13 with TRBJ1-1, with D unclear. The germline gives CDR1 PRHDT, CDR2 FYEKMQ (reference sequence). V lost 4 bases and J lost 8, with 11 bases in between. The length of the CDR3 is 12 residues. The CDR3 DNA follows: TGTGCCAGCAGCTCCCGAAGTGGGGAAGCTTTCTTT. Its translation is CASSSRSGEAFF.

The chain has TRBV14 and TRBJ2-7, with D maybe TRBD1 (6 bases). CDR3 length: 14 amino acids. V was clipped by 2 bases and J by 1 base, with 9 bases between them. CDR1 SGHDN and CDR2 FVKESK come from the germline V gene. CDR3 protein: CASSQYRGSYEQYF. The CDR3 coding sequence is TGTGCCAGCAGCCAATATAGGGGGTCCTACGAGCAGTACTTC.

The genes are TRBV5-1 and TRBJ1-1; a weak D match, TRBD1 (6 bases). This CDR3 region has 15 residues. Germline V CDR1 and CDR2: SGHRS, YFSETQ. The V gene lost 0 bases and the J gene lost 5 bases, with 14 bases spanning the gap. CDR3 in amino acids: CASSLAHGQGTEAFF. The CDR3 bases are TGCGCCAGCAGCTTGGCCCATGGGCAGGGGACTGAAGCTTTCTTT.

The gene calls are TRBV5-6 and TRBJ1-5, with D perhaps matching TRBD1 (5 bases). CDR3 length equals 14 residues. The germline V gene has CDR1 SGHDT and CDR2 YYEEEE. V was pared by 5 bases and J by 7 bases, with 16 bases between. The CDR3 DNA reads TGTGCCAGCAGTGGTCCAGGGCTCGGGCAGCCCCAGCATTTT. This encodes CASSGPGLGQPQHF.

J is TRBJ1-5 and V is TRBV9; 8 bases are shared with TRBD1. V shed 5 bases, J shed 5 bases, and the junction held 9 bases outside the gene matches. This CDR3 has 15 residues. CDR1 and CDR2 (germline): SGDLS, YYNGEE. The CDR3 is CASSEGTGQYQPQHF. CDR3 bases: TGTGCCAGCAGTGAAGGGACAGGCCAATATCAGCCCCAGCATTTT.

The rearrangement joins TRBV6-6 to TRBJ1-2, with a weak D call TRBD1 (5 bases). Germline-derived CDR1 and CDR2 are MNHNY and SVGAGI (reference sequence). The CDR3 totals 18 residues. V lost 5 bases to trimming and J lost 4 bases, with 26 bases between them. In DNA form, the CDR3 reads TGTGCCAGCAGTCGACGTAGACAGATCCGGGAGCGGGTCTATGGCTACACCTTC. Translation gives CASSRRRQIRERVYGYTF.